This T cell receptor (beta chain) emerged from a study of PD-L1 blockade in urothelial cancer. The V gene's germline CDR1 is SEHNR and CDR2 FQNEAQ (reference sequence). V gave up 1 base and J gave up 0 bases; unmatched junction bases: 8. The CDR3 spans 18 residues. Time point: pretreatment peripheral blood. Profiled with immunoSEQ multiplex PCR; TCRdb holds only in-frame clones, not every one. The table includes 84,000 or so clones, under 90% detected once. J is TRBJ2-1 and V is TRBV7-9; 8 bases match TRBD2. The specimen comprised PBMCs, sampled around atezolizumab (anti-PD-L1) treatment. The TCR sequence derives from a man aged 55 to 70 with urothelial cancer. The DNA for the CDR3 is TGTGCCAGCAGCTTAGTAAGTACCGGGAGGGCCTCCTACAATGAGCAGTTCTTC. Its protein is CASSLVSTGRASYNEQFF.